Included here is one T cell receptor beta chain sequence, with context. Its matching antigen is unknown. Germline assignment: CDR1 LNHDA and CDR2 SQIVND (reference sequence). Deletions cut 6 bases from V and 2 bases from J, with 13 bases between. This CDR3 has 14 amino acids. Here immunoSEQ multiplex PCR was the method, and the copy in TCRdb shows in-frame clones only, minus some. Of 20,000 to 25,000 clones in the sample, approximately 79% were seen once. This sample is part of a study of STAT5B mutations in CD4+ large granular lymphocyte leukemia. Study overall: The CDR3 'QG' motif was associated with a particular HLA allele among healthy donors.

Study-wide points: Patient CD4-sorted repertoires stayed more clonal than healthy ones after leukemic-clone removal. TRBV06-family usage was enriched in top patient clones (8/27) versus controls (2/35).

Buffy coats from healthy blood donors served as controls. The V call is TRBV19, the J call TRBJ1-1; D is perhaps TRBD1 (6 bases). Input material: CD4+ T cells from blood buffy coats. The clonotype comes from a human donor in good health. CDR3 in DNA: TGTGCCAGTAGGATACAGGGAAGTAACACTGAAGCTTTCTTT. Translating it yields CASRIQGSNTEAFF.